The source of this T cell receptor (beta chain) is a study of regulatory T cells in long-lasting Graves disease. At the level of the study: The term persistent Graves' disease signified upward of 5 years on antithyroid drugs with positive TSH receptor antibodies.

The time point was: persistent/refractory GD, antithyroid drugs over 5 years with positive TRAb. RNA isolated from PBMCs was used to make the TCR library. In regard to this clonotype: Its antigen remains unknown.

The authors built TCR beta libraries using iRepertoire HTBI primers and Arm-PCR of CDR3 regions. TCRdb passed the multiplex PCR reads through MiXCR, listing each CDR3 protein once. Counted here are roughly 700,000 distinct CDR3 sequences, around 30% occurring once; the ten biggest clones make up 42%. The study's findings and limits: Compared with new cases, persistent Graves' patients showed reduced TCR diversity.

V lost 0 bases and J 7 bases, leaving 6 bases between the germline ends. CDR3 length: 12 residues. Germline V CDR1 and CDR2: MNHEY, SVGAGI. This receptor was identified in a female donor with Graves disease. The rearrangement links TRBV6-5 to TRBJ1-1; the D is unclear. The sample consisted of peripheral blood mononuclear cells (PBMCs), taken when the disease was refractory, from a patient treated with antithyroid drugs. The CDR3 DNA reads TGTGCCAGCAGTTACTCGACCTATGAAGCTTTCTTT. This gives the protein CASSYSTYEAFF.